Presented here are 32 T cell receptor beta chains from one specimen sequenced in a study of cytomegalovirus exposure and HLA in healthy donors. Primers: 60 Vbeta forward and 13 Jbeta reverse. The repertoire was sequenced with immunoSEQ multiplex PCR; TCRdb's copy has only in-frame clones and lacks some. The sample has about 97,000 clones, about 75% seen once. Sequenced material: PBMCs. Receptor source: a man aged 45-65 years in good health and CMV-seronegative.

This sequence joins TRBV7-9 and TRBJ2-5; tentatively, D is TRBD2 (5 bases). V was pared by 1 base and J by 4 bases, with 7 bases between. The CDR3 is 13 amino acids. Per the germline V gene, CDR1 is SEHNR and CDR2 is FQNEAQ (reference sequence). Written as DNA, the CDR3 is TGTGCCAGCAGCTTAGGTGGAGGAGAGACCCAGTACTTC. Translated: CASSLGGGETQYF.

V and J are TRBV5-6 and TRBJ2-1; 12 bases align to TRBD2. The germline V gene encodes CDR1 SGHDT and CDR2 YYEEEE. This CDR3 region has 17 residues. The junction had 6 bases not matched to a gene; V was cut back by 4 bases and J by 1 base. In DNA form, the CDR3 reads TGTGCCAGCAGCCGAAGACTAGCGGGAGTATCCTACAATGAGCAGTTCTTC. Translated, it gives CASSRRLAGVSYNEQFF.

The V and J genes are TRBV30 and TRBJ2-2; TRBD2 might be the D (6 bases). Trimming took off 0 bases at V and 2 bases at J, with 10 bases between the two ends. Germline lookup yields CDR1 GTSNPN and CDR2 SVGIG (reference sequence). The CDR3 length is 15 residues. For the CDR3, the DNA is TGTGCCTGGAGTGTAGGCGGGATCAACACCGGGGAGCTGTTTTTT. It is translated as CAWSVGGINTGELFF. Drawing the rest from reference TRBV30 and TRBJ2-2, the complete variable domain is SQTIHQWPATLVQPVGSPLSLECTVEGTSNPNLYWYRQAAGRGLQLLFYSVGIGQISSEVPQNLSASRPQDRQFILSSKKLLLSDSGFYLCAWSVGGINTGELFFGEGSRLTVL.

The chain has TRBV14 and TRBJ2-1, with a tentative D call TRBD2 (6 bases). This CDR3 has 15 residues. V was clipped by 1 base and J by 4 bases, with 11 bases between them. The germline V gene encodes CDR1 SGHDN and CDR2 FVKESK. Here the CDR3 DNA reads TGTGCCAGCAGCCAAGCTAGCGTTAATTACAATGAGCAGTTCTTC. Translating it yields CASSQASVNYNEQFF.

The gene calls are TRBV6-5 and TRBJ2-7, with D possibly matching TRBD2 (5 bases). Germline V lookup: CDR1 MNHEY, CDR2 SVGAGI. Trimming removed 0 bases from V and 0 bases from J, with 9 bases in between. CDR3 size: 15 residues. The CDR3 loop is CASSYSPGDSYEQYF. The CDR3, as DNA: TGTGCCAGCAGTTACTCGCCCGGGGACTCCTACGAGCAGTACTTC.

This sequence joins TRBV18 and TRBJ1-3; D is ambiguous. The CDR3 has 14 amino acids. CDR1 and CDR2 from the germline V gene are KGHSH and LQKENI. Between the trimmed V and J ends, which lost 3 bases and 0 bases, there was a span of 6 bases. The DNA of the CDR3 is TGTGCCAGCTCACCGCGTGGCTCTGGAAACACCATATATTTT. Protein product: CASSPRGSGNTIYF. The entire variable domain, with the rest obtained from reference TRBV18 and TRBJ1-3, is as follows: NAGVMQNPRHLVRRRGQEARLRCSPMKGHSHVYWYRQLPEEGLKFMVYLQKENIIDESGMPKERFSAEFPKEGPSILRIQQVVRGDSAAYFCASSPRGSGNTIYFGEGSWLTVV.

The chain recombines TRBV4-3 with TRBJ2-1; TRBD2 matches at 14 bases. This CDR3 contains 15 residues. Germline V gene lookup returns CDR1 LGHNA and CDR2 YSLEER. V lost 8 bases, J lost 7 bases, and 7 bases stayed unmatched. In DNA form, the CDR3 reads TGCGCCAGCTTTCAGACTAGCGGGAGGGATAATGAGCAGTTCTTC. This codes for CASFQTSGRDNEQFF.

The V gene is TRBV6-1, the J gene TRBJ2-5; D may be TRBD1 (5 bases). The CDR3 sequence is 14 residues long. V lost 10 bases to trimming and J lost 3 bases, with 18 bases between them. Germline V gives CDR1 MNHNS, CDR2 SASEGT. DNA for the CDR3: TGTGCCATCCGAATGACGACAGCAGAAGAGACCCAGTACTTC. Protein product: CAIRMTTAEETQYF.

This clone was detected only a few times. The CDR3 nucleotides read TGTGCCAGCAGGTACCAGGGTGAGACCCAGTACTTC. It translates to CASRYQGETQYF. The rearrangement joins TRBV6-6 to TRBJ2-5, with D perhaps matching TRBD1 (5 bases). The germline V and J ends were trimmed by 6 bases and 5 bases, with 10 bases remaining between them. This CDR3 comprises 12 residues. The germline V gene has CDR1 MNHNY and CDR2 SVGAGI (reference sequence).

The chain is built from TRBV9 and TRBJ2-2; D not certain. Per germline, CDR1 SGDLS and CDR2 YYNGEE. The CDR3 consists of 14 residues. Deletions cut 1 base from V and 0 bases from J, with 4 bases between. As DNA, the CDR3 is TGTGCCAGCAGCGTATCAGCGAACACCGGGGAGCTGTTTTTT. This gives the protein CASSVSANTGELFF.

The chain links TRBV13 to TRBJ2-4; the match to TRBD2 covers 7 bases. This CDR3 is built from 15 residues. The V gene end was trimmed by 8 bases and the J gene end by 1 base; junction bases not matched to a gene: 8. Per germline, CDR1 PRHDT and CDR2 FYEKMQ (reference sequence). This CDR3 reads CASREWGGAKNIQYF. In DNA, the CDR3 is TGTGCCAGCCGCGAATGGGGGGGGGCCAAAAACATTCAGTACTTC.

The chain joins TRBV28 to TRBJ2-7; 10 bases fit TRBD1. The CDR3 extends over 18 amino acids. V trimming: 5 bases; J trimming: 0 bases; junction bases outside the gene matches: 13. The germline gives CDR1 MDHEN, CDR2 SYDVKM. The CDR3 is CASSPIRDRGIFSYEQYF. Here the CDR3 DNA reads TGTGCCAGCAGTCCGATTCGGGACAGGGGAATTTTCTCCTACGAGCAGTACTTC.

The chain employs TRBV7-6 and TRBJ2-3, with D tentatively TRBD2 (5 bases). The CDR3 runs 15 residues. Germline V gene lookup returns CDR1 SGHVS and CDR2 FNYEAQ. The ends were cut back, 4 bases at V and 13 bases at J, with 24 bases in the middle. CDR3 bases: TGTGCCAGCAGCTCCTTTAGCGACCCGATAAGCTCTAAGTATTTT. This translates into CASSSFSDPISSKYF.

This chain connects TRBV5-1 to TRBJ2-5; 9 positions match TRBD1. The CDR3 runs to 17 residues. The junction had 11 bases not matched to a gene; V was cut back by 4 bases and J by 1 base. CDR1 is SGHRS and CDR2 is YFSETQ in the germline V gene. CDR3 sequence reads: CASSPTTGQGIQETQYF. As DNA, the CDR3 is TGCGCCAGCAGCCCGACCACTGGACAGGGGATCCAAGAGACCCAGTACTTC.

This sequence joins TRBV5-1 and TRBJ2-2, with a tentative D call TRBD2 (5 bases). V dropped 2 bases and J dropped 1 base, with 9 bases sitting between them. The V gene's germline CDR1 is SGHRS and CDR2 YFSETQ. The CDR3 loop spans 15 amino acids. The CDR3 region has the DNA TGCGCCAGCAGCTTTAGGACTTTGAACACCGGGGAGCTGTTTTTT. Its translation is CASSFRTLNTGELFF.

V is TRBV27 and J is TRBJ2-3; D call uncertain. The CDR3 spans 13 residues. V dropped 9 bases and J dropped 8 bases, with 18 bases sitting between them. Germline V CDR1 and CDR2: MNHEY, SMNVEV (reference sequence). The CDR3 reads CASSRSDIFTQYF. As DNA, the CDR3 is TGTGCCAGTTCCCGCTCCGACATTTTTACGCAGTATTTT.

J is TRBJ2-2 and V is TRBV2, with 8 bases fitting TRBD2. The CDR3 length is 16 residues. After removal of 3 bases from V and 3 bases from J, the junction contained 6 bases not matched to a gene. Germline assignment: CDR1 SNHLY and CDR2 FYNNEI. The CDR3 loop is CASSEGRGGYTGELFF. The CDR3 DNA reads TGTGCCAGCAGTGAGGGCCGGGGGGGCTACACCGGGGAGCTGTTTTTT.

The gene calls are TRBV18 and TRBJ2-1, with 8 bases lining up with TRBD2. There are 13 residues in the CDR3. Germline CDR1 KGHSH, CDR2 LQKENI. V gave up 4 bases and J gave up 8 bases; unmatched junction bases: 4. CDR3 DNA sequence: TGTGCCAGCTCACGGGACGGGGGGGATGAGCAGTTCTTC. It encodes CASSRDGGDEQFF.

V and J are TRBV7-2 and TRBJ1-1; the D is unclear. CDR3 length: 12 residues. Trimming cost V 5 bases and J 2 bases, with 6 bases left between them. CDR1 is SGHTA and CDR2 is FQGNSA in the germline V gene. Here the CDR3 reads CASSPLNTEAFF. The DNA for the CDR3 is TGTGCCAGCAGCCCCCTTAACACTGAAGCTTTCTTT.

The CDR3 spells CASSLAGRGTFNTEAFF. The CDR3 DNA sequence: TGCGCCAGCAGCTTGGCGGGGCGGGGCACCTTTAACACTGAAGCTTTCTTT. This chain uses TRBV5-1 with TRBJ1-1; tentative D call: TRBD1 (5 bases). The germline CDR1 and CDR2 sequences are SGHRS and YFSETQ. This CDR3 has 17 residues. V lost 0 bases, J lost 2 bases, and 17 bases lay in between.

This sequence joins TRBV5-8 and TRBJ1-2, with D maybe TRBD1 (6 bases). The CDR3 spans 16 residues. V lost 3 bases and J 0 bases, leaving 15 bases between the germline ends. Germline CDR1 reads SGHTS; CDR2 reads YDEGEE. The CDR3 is CASSSPTGSANYGYTF. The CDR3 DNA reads TGTGCCAGCAGCTCGCCGACAGGATCTGCTAACTATGGCTACACCTTC.

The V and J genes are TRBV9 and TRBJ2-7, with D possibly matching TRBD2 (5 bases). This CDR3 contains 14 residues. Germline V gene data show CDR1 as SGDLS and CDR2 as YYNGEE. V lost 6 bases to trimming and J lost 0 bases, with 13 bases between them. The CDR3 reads CASISSELSYEQYF. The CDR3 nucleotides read TGTGCCAGCATAAGTAGCGAGCTCTCCTACGAGCAGTACTTC.

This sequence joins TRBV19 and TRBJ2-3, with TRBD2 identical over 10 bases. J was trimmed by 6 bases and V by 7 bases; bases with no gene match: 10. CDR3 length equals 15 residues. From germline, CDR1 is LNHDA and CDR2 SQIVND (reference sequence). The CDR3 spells CASKLGLAGADTQYF. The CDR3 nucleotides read TGTGCCAGTAAGTTAGGGCTAGCGGGAGCGGATACGCAGTATTTT.

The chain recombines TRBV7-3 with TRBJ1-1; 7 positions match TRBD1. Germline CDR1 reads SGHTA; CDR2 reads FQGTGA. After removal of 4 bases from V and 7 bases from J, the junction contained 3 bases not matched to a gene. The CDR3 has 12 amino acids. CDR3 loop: CASSSRQGEAFF. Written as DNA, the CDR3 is TGTGCCAGCAGCTCAAGACAGGGTGAAGCTTTCTTT.

The CDR3 loop reads CASSQTTGYTGELFF. As DNA, the CDR3 is TGCGCCAGCAGCCAAACTACAGGGTACACCGGGGAGCTGTTTTTT. The chain has TRBV4-1 and TRBJ2-2; tentative D call: TRBD1 (6 bases). V shed 2 bases and J shed 3 bases, with 10 bases lying between them. The CDR3 sequence is 15 residues long. Germline CDR1 and CDR2: MGHRA and YSYEKL.

CDR3 amino acids: CASTRMRGNNGYTF. The DNA for the CDR3 is TGTGCCAGTACCCGAATGAGGGGGAACAATGGCTACACCTTC. This rearrangement joins TRBV19 to TRBJ1-2, with D possibly TRBD1 on 6 matching bases. Per germline, CDR1 LNHDA and CDR2 SQIVND (reference sequence). Deletions cut 7 bases from V and 6 bases from J, with 18 bases between. The CDR3 is 14 residues long.

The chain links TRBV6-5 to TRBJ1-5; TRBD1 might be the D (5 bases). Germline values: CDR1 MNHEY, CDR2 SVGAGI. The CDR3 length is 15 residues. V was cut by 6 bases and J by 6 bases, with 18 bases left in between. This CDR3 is CASRAAGGVSQPQHF. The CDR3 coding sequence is TGTGCCAGCAGAGCCGCCGGAGGGGTGAGTCAGCCCCAGCATTTT.

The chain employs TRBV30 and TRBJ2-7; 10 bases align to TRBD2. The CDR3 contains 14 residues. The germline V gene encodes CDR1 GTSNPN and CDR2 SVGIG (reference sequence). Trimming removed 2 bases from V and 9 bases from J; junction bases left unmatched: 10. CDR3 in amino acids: CAWSRTSGRMWQYF. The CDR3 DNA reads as TGTGCCTGGAGTCGGACTAGCGGCCGCATGTGGCAGTACTTC.

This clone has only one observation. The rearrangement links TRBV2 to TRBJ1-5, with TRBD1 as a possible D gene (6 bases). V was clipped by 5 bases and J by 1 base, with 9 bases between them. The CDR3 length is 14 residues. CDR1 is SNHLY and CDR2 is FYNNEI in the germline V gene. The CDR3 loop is CASSPTGSNQPQHF. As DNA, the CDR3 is TGTGCCAGCAGTCCGACAGGAAGCAATCAGCCCCAGCATTTT.

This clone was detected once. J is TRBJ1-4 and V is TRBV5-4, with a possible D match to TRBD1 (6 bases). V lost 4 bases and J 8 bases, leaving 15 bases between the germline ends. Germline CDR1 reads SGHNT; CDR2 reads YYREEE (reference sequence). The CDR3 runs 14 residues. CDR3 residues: CASSSTGGAEKLFF. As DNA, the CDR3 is TGTGCCAGCAGCAGCACGGGGGGCGCAGAAAAACTGTTTTTT.

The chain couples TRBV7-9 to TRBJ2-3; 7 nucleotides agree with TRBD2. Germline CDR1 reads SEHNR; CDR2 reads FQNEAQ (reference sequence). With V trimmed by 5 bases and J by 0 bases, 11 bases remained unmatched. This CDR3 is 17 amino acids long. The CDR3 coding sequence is TGTGCCAGCAGCCGTAGTAGACAGCGGGATAGCACAGATACGCAGTATTTT. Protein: CASSRSRQRDSTDTQYF. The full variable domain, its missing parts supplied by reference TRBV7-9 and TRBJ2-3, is DTGVSQNPRHKITKRGQNVTFRCDPISEHNRLYWYRQTLGQGPEFLTYFQNEAQLEKSRLLSDRFSAERPKGSFSTLEIQRTEQGDSAMYLCASSRSRQRDSTDTQYFGPGTRLTVL.

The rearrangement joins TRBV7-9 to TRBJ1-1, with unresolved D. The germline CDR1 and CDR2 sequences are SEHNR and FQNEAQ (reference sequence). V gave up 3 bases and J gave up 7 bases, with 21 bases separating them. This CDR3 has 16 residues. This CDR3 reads CASSFTGLAGVGEAFF. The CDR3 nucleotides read TGTGCCAGCAGCTTTACCGGGTTGGCGGGAGTCGGTGAAGCTTTCTTT.